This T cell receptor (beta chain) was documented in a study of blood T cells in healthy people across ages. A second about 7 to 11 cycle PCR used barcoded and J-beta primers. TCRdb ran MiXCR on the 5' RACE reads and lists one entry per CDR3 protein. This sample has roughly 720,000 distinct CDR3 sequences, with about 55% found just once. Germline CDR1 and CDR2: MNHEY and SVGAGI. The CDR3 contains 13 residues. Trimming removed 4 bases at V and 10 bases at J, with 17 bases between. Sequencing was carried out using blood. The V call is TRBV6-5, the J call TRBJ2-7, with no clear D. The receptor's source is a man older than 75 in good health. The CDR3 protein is CASSLTEDVPQYF. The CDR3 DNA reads TGTGCCAGCAGTTTAACTGAGGACGTTCCCCAGTACTTC.